A single T cell receptor beta chain is shown here with its context. Antigen: not known. This entry comes from a study of a mutant IDH1 vaccine in newly diagnosed glioma. Study at large: Administration of eight vaccinations to patients took place in weeks 1, 3, 5, 7, 11, 15, 19, 23.

The sample's time point: week 23, last vaccination. Doses consisted of 300 ug of mutant IDH1 20-mer peptide each, paired with topical imiquimod. Germline V gives CDR1 SEHNR, CDR2 FQNEAQ (reference sequence). The CDR3 consists of 11 residues. V lost 4 bases to trimming and J lost 7 bases, with 8 bases between them. Libraries were prepared by immunoSEQ multiplex PCR; TCRdb keeps only in-frame clonotypes and omits some of them. In the table there are tens of thousands of clones, more than 75% of which are singletons. The sequence was collected from a man aged 40-55 years with glioma. Sequencing was performed on PBMCs, taken from a glioma patient whose treatment included an IDH1 peptide vaccine. The chain carries TRBV7-9 and TRBJ2-7; TRBD1 is a possible D gene (6 bases). This CDR3 is CASSSDREQYF. The CDR3 nucleotides are TGTGCCAGCAGCTCTGACAGGGAGCAGTACTTC.